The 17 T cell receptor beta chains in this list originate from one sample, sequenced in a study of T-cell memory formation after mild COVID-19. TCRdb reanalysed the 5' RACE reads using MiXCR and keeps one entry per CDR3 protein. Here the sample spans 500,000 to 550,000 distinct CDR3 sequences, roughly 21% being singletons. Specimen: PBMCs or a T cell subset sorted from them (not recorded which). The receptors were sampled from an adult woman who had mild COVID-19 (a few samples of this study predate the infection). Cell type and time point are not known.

In nucleotides, the CDR3 is TGTGCCAGCGGAAGACTAGCGGGATTTTACGAGCAGTACTTC. This encodes CASGRLAGFYEQYF. The gene calls are TRBV12-3 or TRBV12-4 and TRBJ2-7; 11 bases match TRBD2. Germline trimming cut 8 bases from V and 4 bases from J; bases unmatched to any gene: 7. The CDR3 totals 14 residues.

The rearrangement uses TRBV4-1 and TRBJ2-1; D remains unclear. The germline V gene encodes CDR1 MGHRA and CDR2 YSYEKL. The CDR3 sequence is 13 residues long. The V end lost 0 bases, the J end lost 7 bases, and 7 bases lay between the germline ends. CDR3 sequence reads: CASSQDRQNEQFF. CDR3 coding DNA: TGCGCCAGCAGCCAAGATCGTCAGAATGAGCAGTTCTTC.

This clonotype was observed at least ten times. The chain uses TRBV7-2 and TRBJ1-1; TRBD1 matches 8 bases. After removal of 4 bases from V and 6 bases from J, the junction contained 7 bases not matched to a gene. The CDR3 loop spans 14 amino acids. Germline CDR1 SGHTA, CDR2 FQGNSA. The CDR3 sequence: CASSWGQVGAEAFF. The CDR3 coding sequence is TGTGCCAGCAGCTGGGGACAGGTCGGGGCTGAAGCTTTCTTT.

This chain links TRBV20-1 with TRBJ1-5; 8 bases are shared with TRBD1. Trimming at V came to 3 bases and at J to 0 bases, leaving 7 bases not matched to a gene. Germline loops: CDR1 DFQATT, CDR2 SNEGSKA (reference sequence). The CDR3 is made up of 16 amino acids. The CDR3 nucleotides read TGCAGTGCTAGTCCCAGGGGGCGGTTTAGCAATCAGCCCCAGCATTTT. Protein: CSASPRGRFSNQPQHF.

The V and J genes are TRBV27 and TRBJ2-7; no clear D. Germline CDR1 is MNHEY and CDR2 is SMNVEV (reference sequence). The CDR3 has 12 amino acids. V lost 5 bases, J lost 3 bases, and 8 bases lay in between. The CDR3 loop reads CASSIDGYEQYF. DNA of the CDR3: TGTGCCAGCAGTATAGACGGCTACGAGCAGTACTTC.

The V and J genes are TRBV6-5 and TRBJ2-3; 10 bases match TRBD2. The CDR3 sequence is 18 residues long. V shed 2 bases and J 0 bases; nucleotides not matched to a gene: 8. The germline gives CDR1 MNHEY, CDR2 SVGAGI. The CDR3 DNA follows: TGTGCCAGCAGTTACGCGGGACTAGCGCGGACTAGCACAGATACGCAGTATTTT. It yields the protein CASSYAGLARTSTDTQYF.

The chain's CDR3 is CASSLSAGGPLVNEQFF. The CDR3 region has the DNA TGTGCCAGCAGCTTATCAGCGGGAGGGCCTTTGGTCAATGAGCAGTTCTTC. The chain is built from TRBV11-3 and TRBJ2-1; 10 bases align to TRBD2. This CDR3 comprises 17 residues. CDR1 and CDR2 from the germline V gene are SGHNT and YENEEA. Unmatched junction bases numbered 10, after V lost 2 bases and J lost 6 bases.

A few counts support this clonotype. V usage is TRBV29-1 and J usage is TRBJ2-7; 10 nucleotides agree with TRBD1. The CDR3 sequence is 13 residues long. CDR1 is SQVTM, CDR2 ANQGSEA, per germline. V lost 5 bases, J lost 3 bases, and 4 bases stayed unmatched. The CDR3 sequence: CSVWDRGNYEQYF. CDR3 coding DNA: TGCAGCGTTTGGGACAGGGGTAACTACGAGCAGTACTTC.

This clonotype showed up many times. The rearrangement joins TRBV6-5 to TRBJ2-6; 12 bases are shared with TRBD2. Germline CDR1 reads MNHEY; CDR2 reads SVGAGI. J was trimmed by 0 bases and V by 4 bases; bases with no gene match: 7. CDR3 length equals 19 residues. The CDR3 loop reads CASSSLLAGGHSGANVLTF. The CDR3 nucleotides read TGTGCCAGCAGTTCCCTACTAGCGGGAGGACACTCTGGGGCCAACGTCCTGACTTTC.

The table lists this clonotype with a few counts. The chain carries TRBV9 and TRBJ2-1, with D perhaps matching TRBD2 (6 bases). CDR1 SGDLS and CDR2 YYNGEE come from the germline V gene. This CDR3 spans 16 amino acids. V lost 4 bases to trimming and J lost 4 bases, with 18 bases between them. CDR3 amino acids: CASSPSGGIIYNEQFF. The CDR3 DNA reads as TGTGCCAGCAGCCCCAGTGGGGGGATCATTTACAATGAGCAGTTCTTC.

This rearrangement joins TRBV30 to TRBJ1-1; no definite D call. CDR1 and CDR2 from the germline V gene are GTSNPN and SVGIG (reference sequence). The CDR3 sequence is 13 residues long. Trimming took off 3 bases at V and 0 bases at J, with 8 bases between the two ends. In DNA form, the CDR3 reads TGTGCCTGGAGATTTCGCCTGAACACTGAAGCTTTCTTT. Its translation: CAWRFRLNTEAFF.

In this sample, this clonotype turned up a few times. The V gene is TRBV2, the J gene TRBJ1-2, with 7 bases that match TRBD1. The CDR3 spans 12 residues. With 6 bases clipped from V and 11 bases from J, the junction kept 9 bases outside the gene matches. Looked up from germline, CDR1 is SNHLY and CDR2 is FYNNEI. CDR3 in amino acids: CASRPDRAGYTF. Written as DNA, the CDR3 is TGTGCCAGCAGACCCGACAGGGCAGGGTACACCTTC.

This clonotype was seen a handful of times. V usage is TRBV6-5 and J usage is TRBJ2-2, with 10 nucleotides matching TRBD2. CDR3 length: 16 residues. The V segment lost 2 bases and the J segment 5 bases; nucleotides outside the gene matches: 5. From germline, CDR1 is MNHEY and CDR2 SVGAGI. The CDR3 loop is CASSYPSGSRTGELFF. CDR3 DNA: TGTGCCAGCAGTTACCCTAGCGGGAGCAGAACCGGGGAGCTGTTTTTT.

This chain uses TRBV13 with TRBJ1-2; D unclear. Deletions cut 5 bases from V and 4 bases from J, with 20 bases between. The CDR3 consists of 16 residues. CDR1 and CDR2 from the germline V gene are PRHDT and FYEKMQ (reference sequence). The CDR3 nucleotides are TGTGCCAGCAGCGACCACAGTTACACTCGCTCCTATGGCTACACCTTC. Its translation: CASSDHSYTRSYGYTF.

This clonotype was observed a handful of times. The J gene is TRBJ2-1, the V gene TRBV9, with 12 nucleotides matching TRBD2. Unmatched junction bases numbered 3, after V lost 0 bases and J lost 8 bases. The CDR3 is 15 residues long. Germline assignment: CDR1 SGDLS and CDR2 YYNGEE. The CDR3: CASSVGLAGEYEQFF. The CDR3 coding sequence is TGTGCCAGCAGCGTAGGACTAGCGGGAGAGTATGAGCAGTTCTTC.

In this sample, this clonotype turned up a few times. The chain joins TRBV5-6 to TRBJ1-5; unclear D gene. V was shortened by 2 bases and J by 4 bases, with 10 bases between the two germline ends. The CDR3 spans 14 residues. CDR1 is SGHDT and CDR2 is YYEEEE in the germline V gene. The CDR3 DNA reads TGTGCCAGCAGCTTCTCCCGCAGGAATCAGCCCCAGCATTTT. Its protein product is CASSFSRRNQPQHF.

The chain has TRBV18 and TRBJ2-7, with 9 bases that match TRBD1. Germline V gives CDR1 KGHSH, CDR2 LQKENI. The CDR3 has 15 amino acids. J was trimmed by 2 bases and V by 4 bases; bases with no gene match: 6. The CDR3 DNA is TGTGCCAGCTCACTTACAGGGGGCCTTACCTACGAGCAGTACTTC. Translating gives CASSLTGGLTYEQYF.